The 31 T cell receptor beta chains below come from one sample, sequenced in a study of T cell responses to AZD1222 COVID-19 vaccine. The assay was immunoSEQ multiplex PCR, and TCRdb's table has in-frame clones only and misses some. The sample lists over 150,000 clones, approximately 92% seen once, with 10% in the top ten. The source was peripheral blood, collected on day 0 of AZD1222 vaccination. Every receptor here comes from an adult in good health.

Note on this clone: This CDR3 is also generated by other DNA sequences in the sample. The CDR3 DNA reads TGTGCCAGCAGTGACGGGACAGGGGACACCGGGGAGCTGTTTTTT. It is translated as CASSDGTGDTGELFF. V usage is TRBV6-4 and J usage is TRBJ2-2; 10 bases are a match to TRBD1. With V trimmed by 2 bases and J by 3 bases, 0 bases remained unmatched. In germline, CDR1 is MRHNA, CDR2 SNTAGT. There are 15 residues in the CDR3.

The chain employs TRBV29-1 and TRBJ1-2; the D gene is possibly TRBD1 (5 bases). Germline loops: CDR1 SQVTM, CDR2 ANQGSEA. Trimming stripped 7 bases from V and 8 bases from J, with 20 bases between. The CDR3 is 13 residues long. DNA of the CDR3: TGCAGCGGTTACTCCCTCGGCGGGGGGGGCTACACCTTC. Protein product: CSGYSLGGGGYTF.

V is TRBV21-1 and J is TRBJ1-6. TRBV21-1 is flagged as a pseudogene. The length of the CDR3 is 15 residues. In DNA form, the CDR3 reads TGTGCCAGCAGCAAACAGGGAGCAAAGGATTCACCCCTCCACTTT. Translating gives CASSKQGAKDSPLHF.

The chain employs TRBV7-2 and TRBJ2-3; tentatively, D is TRBD2 (6 bases). This CDR3 has 16 residues. CDR1 is SGHTA and CDR2 is FQGNSA in the germline V gene. V dropped 2 bases and J dropped 5 bases, with 17 bases sitting between them. The DNA of the CDR3 is TGTGCCAGCAGCTTATTTGTAGCCCCCGGGAGAGATACGCAGTATTTT. Translated, it gives CASSLFVAPGRDTQYF. The variable domain in full, with the rest retrieved from reference TRBV7-2 and TRBJ2-3, is GAGVSQSPSNKVTEKGKDVELRCDPISGHTALYWYRQSLGQGLEFLIYFQGNSAPDKSGLPSDRFSAERTGGSVSTLTIQRTQQEDSAVYLCASSLFVAPGRDTQYFGPGTRLTVL.

This sequence joins TRBV18 and TRBJ2-7; D call uncertain. Germline assignment: CDR1 KGHSH and CDR2 LQKENI. Trimming removed 0 bases from V and 5 bases from J, with 20 bases in between. The CDR3 covers 17 residues. CDR3 protein: CASSPPPEWDKGNEQYF. The CDR3 DNA is TGTGCCAGCTCACCACCCCCAGAATGGGATAAAGGCAACGAGCAGTACTTC.

This clone was seen just once. The rearrangement links TRBV29-1 to TRBJ2-1; the D is unclear. Germline-derived CDR1 and CDR2 are SQVTM and ANQGSEA. This CDR3 is 13 amino acids long. Trimming pared 3 bases from V and 6 bases from J, leaving 12 bases between. The CDR3 sequence is CSVDMVSLNEQFF. CDR3 nucleotide sequence: TGCAGCGTTGATATGGTTTCGCTCAATGAGCAGTTCTTC.

The chain employs TRBV7-9 and TRBJ1-2; D is possibly TRBD1 (5 bases). From germline, CDR1 is SEHNR and CDR2 FQNEAQ (reference sequence). The ends were cut back, 7 bases at V and 2 bases at J, with 14 bases in the middle. The CDR3 runs to 14 residues. The DNA of the CDR3 is TGTGCCAGCACCGTAGAAGAGGGGAACTATGGCTACACCTTC. It translates to CASTVEEGNYGYTF.

V gene TRBV11-2 combines with J gene TRBJ2-2; 8 bases are shared with TRBD1. The germline V gene has CDR1 SGHAT and CDR2 FQNNGV. Trimming at V came to 4 bases and at J to 6 bases, leaving 7 bases not matched to a gene. The CDR3 sequence is 15 residues long. This chain's CDR3 is CASSSYRGKAGELFF. CDR3 sequence (DNA): TGTGCCAGCAGCTCCTACAGGGGGAAAGCCGGGGAGCTGTTTTTT.

The chain carries TRBV5-8 and TRBJ1-4; maybe TRBD1 (6 bases). Between the trimmed V and J ends, which lost 4 bases and 4 bases, there was a span of 14 bases. Germline values: CDR1 SGHTS, CDR2 YDEGEE. The CDR3 length is 15 residues. Here the CDR3 DNA reads TGTGCCAGCAGCGAGGGACAAGGGCATAATGAAAAACTGTTTTTT. It is translated as CASSEGQGHNEKLFF.

The chain links TRBV14 to TRBJ1-1; D uncertain. Looked up from germline, CDR1 is SGHDN and CDR2 is FVKESK. This CDR3 contains 14 residues. Trimming took off 1 base at V and 8 bases at J, with 14 bases between the two ends. Here the CDR3 DNA reads TGTGCCAGCAGCCAAGTTGGGCGGACGAAAGAAGCTTTCTTT. Amino acids: CASSQVGRTKEAFF. The entire variable domain, with the rest obtained from reference TRBV14 and TRBJ1-1, is as follows: EAGVTQFPSHSVIEKGQTVTLRCDPISGHDNLYWYRRVMGKEIKFLLHFVKESKQDESGMPNNRFLAERTGGTYSTLKVQPAELEDSGVYFCASSQVGRTKEAFFGQGTRLTVV.

The chain recombines TRBV10-3 with TRBJ1-2; 8 bases map to TRBD1. Trimming cost V 2 bases and J 7 bases; bases outside gene matches: 15. The CDR3 extends over 17 amino acids. Germline V gene sequence: CDR1 ENHRY, CDR2 SYGVKD. CDR3 nucleotide sequence: TGTGCCATCAGTGAGCCGAACCCGGGACAGGAGGTTTCTGGCTACACCTTC. Protein sequence: CAISEPNPGQEVSGYTF.

This chain links TRBV3-1 (or the pseudogene TRBV3-2) with TRBJ1-4; D unclear. V was trimmed by 1 base and J by 4 bases, leaving 7 bases between them. The CDR3 is 14 amino acids. Germline lookup yields CDR1 LGHDT and CDR2 YNNKEL (reference sequence). The CDR3 nucleotides read TGTGCCAGCAGCCAAGGGGGATATAATGAAAAACTGTTTTTT. Protein: CASSQGGYNEKLFF.

The chain has TRBV6-5 and TRBJ1-1, with D perhaps matching TRBD1 (6 bases). Germline-derived CDR1 and CDR2 are MNHEY and SVGAGI. The CDR3 is 13 amino acids. V was cut by 4 bases and J by 11 bases, with 17 bases left in between. DNA for the CDR3: TGTGCCAGCAGTTCTGAGACAGGTCGGGCCGCTTTCTTT. Its protein is CASSSETGRAAFF.

The chain has TRBV5-1 and TRBJ1-4; D gene uncertain. V lost 0 bases to trimming and J lost 8 bases, with 14 bases between them. The CDR3 loop spans 15 amino acids. From germline, CDR1 is SGHRS and CDR2 YFSETQ. CDR3 loop: CASSLATGKGEKLFF. The CDR3 DNA reads as TGCGCCAGCAGCTTGGCCACGGGGAAAGGAGAAAAACTGTTTTTT. Looking up the rest from reference TRBV5-1 and TRBJ1-4 gives the full variable domain: KAGVTQTPRYLIKTRGQQVTLSCSPISGHRSVSWYQQTPGQGLQFLFEYFSETQRNKGNFPGRFSGRQFSNSRSEMNVSTLELGDSALYLCASSLATGKGEKLFFGSGTQLSVL.

This chain uses TRBV10-1 with TRBJ2-1, with 7 bases fitting TRBD1. Looked up from germline, CDR1 is WNHNN and CDR2 is SYGVQD (reference sequence). CDR3 length: 14 residues. The V segment lost 7 bases and the J segment 8 bases; nucleotides outside the gene matches: 11. CDR3 in amino acids: CASTQTGLTDEQFF. The CDR3 DNA reads as TGCGCCAGCACCCAGACAGGGTTGACCGATGAGCAGTTCTTC.

The gene calls are TRBV19 and TRBJ1-1; no firm D call. The germline CDR1 and CDR2 sequences are LNHDA and SQIVND (reference sequence). Between the trimmed V and J ends, which lost 8 bases and 0 bases, there was a span of 13 bases. This CDR3 is 14 amino acids long. CDR3 coding DNA: TGTGCCAGTTCTAGCCGATCTATGAACACTGAAGCTTTCTTT. Translated, it gives CASSSRSMNTEAFF.

There are a few counts of this clone. The chain employs TRBV30 and TRBJ1-5; D not resolved. The V and J ends lost 2 bases and 4 bases respectively, with 15 bases between them. The CDR3 is made up of 15 amino acids. CDR1 and CDR2 (germline): GTSNPN, SVGIG (reference sequence). The CDR3 region is CAWSQDTAWNQPQHF. CDR3 in DNA: TGTGCCTGGAGTCAGGATACGGCTTGGAATCAGCCCCAGCATTTT.

The chain links TRBV4-1 to TRBJ1-1; D unclear. The CDR3 totals 15 residues. From germline, CDR1 is MGHRA and CDR2 YSYEKL. Trimming stripped 2 bases from V and 1 base from J, with 11 bases between. The CDR3 DNA follows: TGCGCCAGCAGCCAAAGGGTGCAACAGAACACTGAAGCTTTCTTT. This gives the protein CASSQRVQQNTEAFF.

The chain recombines TRBV6-5 with TRBJ2-4; D perhaps matches TRBD1 (7 bases). The V gene's germline CDR1 is MNHEY and CDR2 SVGAGI. The germline V and J ends were trimmed by 5 bases and 8 bases, with 13 bases remaining between them. The CDR3 spans 13 residues. CDR3 coding DNA: TGTGCCAGCAGTACTAGGAGGGGGCACATTCAGTACTTC. This encodes CASSTRRGHIQYF.

This sequence joins TRBV7-8 and TRBJ1-6, with 7 bases matching TRBD1. The V gene end was trimmed by 3 bases and the J gene end by 7 bases; junction bases not matched to a gene: 3. The V gene's germline CDR1 is SGHVS and CDR2 FQNEAQ. CDR3 size: 14 residues. The CDR3 bases are TGTGCCAGCAGCTTTACAGGGGTCAATTCACCCCTCCACTTT. Amino acids: CASSFTGVNSPLHF.

The rearrangement joins TRBV5-1 to TRBJ1-2; D not certain. Germline lookup yields CDR1 SGHRS and CDR2 YFSETQ. V gave up 0 bases and J gave up 7 bases, with 13 bases separating them. There are 14 residues in the CDR3. This CDR3 reads CASSLGPGSAGYTF. CDR3 DNA: TGCGCCAGCAGCTTGGGTCCGGGGTCGGCTGGCTACACCTTC.

The rearrangement uses TRBV19 and TRBJ1-5; D call uncertain. Trimming took off 7 bases at V and 0 bases at J, with 19 bases between the two ends. The CDR3 sequence is 17 residues long. Germline CDR1 and CDR2: LNHDA and SQIVND (reference sequence). The CDR3, as DNA: TGTGCCAGTACCCCGGTGCGAGGGCCTTATAGCAATCAGCCCCAGCATTTT. It specifies CASTPVRGPYSNQPQHF.

This chain joins TRBV6-6 and TRBJ1-1; unclear D gene. The CDR3 runs to 14 residues. V gave up 6 bases and J gave up 1 base, with 12 bases separating them. Germline V lookup: CDR1 MNHNY, CDR2 SVGAGI (reference sequence). CDR3 sequence reads: CASRKSGGNTEAFF. Written as DNA, the CDR3 is TGTGCCAGCAGAAAATCGGGCGGGAACACTGAAGCTTTCTTT.

The J gene is TRBJ2-5, the V gene TRBV29-1; TRBD1 matches at 7 bases. V shed 1 base, J shed 9 bases, and the junction held 11 bases outside the gene matches. The germline V gene has CDR1 SQVTM and CDR2 ANQGSEA. There are 14 residues in the CDR3. CDR3 DNA sequence: TGCAGCGTTGAAGGCCGGGACAGAATAGTGGCCCAGTACTTC. Translating it yields CSVEGRDRIVAQYF.

V is TRBV9 and J is TRBJ1-5; D ambiguous. CDR3 length: 13 amino acids. V was trimmed by 5 bases and J by 9 bases, leaving 15 bases between them. Germline V gene lookup returns CDR1 SGDLS and CDR2 YYNGEE. CDR3 region: CASSTNFDGPQHF. The CDR3 nucleotides are TGTGCCAGCAGTACAAATTTTGACGGGCCCCAGCATTTT.

CDR3 loop: CAIRPDAGLEQYV. Here the CDR3 DNA reads TGTGCCATCAGGCCGGACGCAGGGCTCGAGCAGTACGTC. This sequence joins TRBV10-3 and TRBJ2-7; weak D call: TRBD1 (5 bases). The germline V gene encodes CDR1 ENHRY and CDR2 SYGVKD. This CDR3 contains 13 residues. V dropped 6 bases and J dropped 6 bases, with 15 bases sitting between them.

This clone showed up just once. CDR3 coding DNA: TGTGCCAGCAGTACACAGGGGGCGGGTGGCTACACCTTC. Translating gives CASSTQGAGGYTF. This sequence joins TRBV6-5 and TRBJ1-2; the match to TRBD1 covers 9 bases. With V trimmed by 5 bases and J by 7 bases, 5 bases remained unmatched. The germline V gene has CDR1 MNHEY and CDR2 SVGAGI. This CDR3 is built from 13 residues.

The chain links TRBV25-1 to TRBJ2-1; 11 bases are shared with TRBD2. V was clipped by 4 bases and J by 0 bases; unmatched bases: 5. From germline, CDR1 is MGHDK and CDR2 SYGVNS. CDR3 size: 17 residues. CDR3 sequence (DNA): TGTGCCAGCAGTGGGGGACTAGCGGCCCACTCCTACAATGAGCAGTTCTTC. Residues: CASSGGLAAHSYNEQFF.

This clone was counted a single time. The CDR3 loop reads CASSPSTGIVGTEAFF. The CDR3 DNA follows: TGTGCCAGCAGTCCCTCCACAGGGATCGTGGGCACTGAAGCTTTCTTT. The genes are TRBV28 and TRBJ1-1; the D gene is possibly TRBD1 (6 bases). V dropped 5 bases and J dropped 4 bases, with 20 bases sitting between them. CDR3 length equals 16 residues. CDR1 MDHEN and CDR2 SYDVKM come from the germline V gene.

This chain links TRBV15 with TRBJ1-1, with D unresolved. Germline CDR1 is LNHNV and CDR2 is YYDKDF (reference sequence). The length of the CDR3 is 13 residues. Deletions cut 0 bases from V and 8 bases from J, with 10 bases between. The CDR3 is CATSRDPTREAFF. The CDR3 bases are TGTGCCACCAGCAGAGATCCGACCCGGGAAGCTTTCTTT.

This chain links TRBV19 with TRBJ1-6, with D perhaps matching TRBD1 (6 bases). Trimming cost V 3 bases and J 7 bases, with 16 bases left between them. The CDR3 is 16 amino acids. Germline CDR1 LNHDA, CDR2 SQIVND (reference sequence). This CDR3 reads CASSMEGGRTNSPLHF. The DNA for the CDR3 is TGTGCCAGTAGTATGGAAGGGGGGCGGACGAATTCACCCCTCCACTTT.